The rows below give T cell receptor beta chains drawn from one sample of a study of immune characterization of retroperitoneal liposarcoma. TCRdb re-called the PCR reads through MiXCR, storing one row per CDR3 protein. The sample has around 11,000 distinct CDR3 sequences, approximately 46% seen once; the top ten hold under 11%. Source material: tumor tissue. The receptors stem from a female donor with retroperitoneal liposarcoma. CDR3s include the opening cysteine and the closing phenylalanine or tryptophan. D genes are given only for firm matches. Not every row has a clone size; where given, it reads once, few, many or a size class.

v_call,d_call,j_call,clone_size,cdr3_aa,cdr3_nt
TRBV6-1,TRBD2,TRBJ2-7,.,CASSTGTSGRATYEQYF,TGTGCCAGCAGCACCGGGACTAGCGGGAGGGCAACCTACGAGCAGTACTTC
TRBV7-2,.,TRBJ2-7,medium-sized,CASRRAYEQYF,TGTGCCAGCAGGCGAGCCTACGAGCAGTACTTC
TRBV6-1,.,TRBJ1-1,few,CASSRVSNTEAFF,TGTGCCAGCAGCCGTGTCTCAAACACTGAAGCTTTCTTT
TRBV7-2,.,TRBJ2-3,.,CASSSRDPAYPYF,TGTGCCAGCAGCTCGAGGGACCCAGCTTACCCGTATTTT
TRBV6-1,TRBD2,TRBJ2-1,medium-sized,CASSEKIREGGNEQFF,TGTGCCAGCAGTGAAAAAATCCGGGAGGGGGGCAATGAGCAGTTCTTC
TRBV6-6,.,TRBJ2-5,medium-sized,CASSYRRTGVPQYF,TGTGCCAGCAGTTACCGACGCACGGGGGTGCCCCAGTACTTC
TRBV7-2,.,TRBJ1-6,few,CASSFKGSDSPLHF,TGTGCCAGCAGCTTCAAGGGTTCGGATTCACCCCTCCACTTT
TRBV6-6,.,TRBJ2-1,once,CASSYWRRPYNEQFF,TGTGCCAGCAGTTACTGGAGGCGACCCTACAATGAGCAGTTCTTC
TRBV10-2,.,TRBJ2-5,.,CASSFTGLETQYF,TGCGCCAGCAGCTTCACAGGGTTGGAGACCCAGTACTTC
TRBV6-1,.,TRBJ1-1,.,CASSLAEVVTEAFF,TGTGCCAGCAGCCTGGCGGAGGTCGTCACTGAAGCTTTCTTT
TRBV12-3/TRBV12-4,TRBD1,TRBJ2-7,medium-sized,CASSFLLTTGQGVYNEQYF,TGTGCCAGCAGTTTCCTTTTGACTACCGGACAGGGGGTATACAATGAGCAGTACTTC
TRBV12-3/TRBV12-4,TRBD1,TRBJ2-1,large,CASSFRTGGPEQFF,TGTGCCAGCAGCTTCAGGACAGGGGGGCCCGAGCAGTTCTTC
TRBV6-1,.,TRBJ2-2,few,CASSGQGAGELFF,TGTGCCAGCAGTGGGCAGGGTGCCGGGGAGCTGTTTTTT
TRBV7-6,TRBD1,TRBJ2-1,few,CASSLASDRGDEQFF,TGTGCCAGCAGCTTAGCATCCGACAGGGGGGACGAGCAGTTCTTC
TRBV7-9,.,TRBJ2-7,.,CASTPTSYEKYF,TGTGCCAGCACCCCTACTAGTTACGAGAAGTACTTC
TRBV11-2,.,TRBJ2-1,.,CASSASVSEQFF,TGTGCCAGCAGCGCCTCGGTGAGCGAGCAGTTCTTC
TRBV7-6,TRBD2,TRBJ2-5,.,CASSTRSSGGQETQYF,TGTGCCAGCAGCACAAGGTCTAGCGGGGGGCAAGAGACCCAGTACTTC
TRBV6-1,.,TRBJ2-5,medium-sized,CASTLYSGRGEQYF,TGTGCCAGCACCTTGTATTCAGGGAGAGGAGAGCAGTACTTC
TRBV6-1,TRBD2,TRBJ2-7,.,CASRGGLAILPEQYF,TGTGCCAGCAGGGGGGGACTAGCGATTCTTCCGGAGCAGTACTTC
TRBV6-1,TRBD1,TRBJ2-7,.,CASSEYLGQGQEQYF,TGTGCCAGCAGTGAATATTTGGGACAGGGCCAAGAGCAGTACTTC
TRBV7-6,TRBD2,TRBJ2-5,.,CASSLAGTSGSLAQYF,TGTGCCAGCAGCTTAGCCGGGACTAGCGGTTCATTGGCCCAGTACTTC
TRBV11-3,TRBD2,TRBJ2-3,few,CASSRTGLAQYF,TGTGCCAGCAGCCGAACGGGACTAGCGCAGTATTTT